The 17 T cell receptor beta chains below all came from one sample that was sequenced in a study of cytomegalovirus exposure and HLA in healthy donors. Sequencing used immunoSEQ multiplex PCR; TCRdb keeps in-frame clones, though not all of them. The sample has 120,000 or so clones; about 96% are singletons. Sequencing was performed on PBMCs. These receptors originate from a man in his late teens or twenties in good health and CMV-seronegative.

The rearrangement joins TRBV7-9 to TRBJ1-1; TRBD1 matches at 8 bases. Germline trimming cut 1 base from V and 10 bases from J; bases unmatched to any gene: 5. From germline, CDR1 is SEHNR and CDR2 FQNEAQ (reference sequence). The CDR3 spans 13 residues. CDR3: CASSLGTGLGAFF. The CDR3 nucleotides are TGTGCCAGCAGCTTAGGGACAGGGCTTGGAGCTTTCTTT.

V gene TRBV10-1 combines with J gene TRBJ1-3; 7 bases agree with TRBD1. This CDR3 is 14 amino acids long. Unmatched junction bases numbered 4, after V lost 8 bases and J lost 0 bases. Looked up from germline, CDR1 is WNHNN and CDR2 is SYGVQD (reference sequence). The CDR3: CASAGGYSGNTIYF. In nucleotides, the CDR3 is TGCGCCAGCGCAGGGGGTTACTCTGGAAACACCATATATTTT.

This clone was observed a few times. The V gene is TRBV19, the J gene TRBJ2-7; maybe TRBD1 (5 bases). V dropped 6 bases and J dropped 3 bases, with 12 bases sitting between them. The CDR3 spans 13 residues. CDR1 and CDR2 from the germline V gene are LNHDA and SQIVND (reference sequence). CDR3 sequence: CASRGQGIYEQYF. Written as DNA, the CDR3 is TGTGCCAGTAGAGGTCAGGGCATCTACGAGCAGTACTTC. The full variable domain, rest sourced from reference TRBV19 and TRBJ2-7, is DGGITQSPKYLFRKEGQNVTLSCEQNLNHDAMYWYRQDPGQGLRLIYYSQIVNDFQKGDIAEGYSVSREKKESFPLTVTSAQKNPTAFYLCASRGQGIYEQYFGPGTRLTVT.

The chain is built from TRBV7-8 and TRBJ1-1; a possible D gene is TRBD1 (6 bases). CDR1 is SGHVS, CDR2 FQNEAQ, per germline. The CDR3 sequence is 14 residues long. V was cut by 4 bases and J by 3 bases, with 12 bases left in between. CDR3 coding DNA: TGTGCCAGCAGCTATTACGCAGGGGACACTGAAGCTTTCTTT. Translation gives CASSYYAGDTEAFF.

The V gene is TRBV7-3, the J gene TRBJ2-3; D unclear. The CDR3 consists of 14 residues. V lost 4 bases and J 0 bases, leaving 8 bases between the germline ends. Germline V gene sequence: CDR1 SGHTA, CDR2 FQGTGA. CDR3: CASSSYGSTDTQYF. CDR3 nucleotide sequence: TGTGCCAGCAGCTCGTACGGTAGCACAGATACGCAGTATTTT.

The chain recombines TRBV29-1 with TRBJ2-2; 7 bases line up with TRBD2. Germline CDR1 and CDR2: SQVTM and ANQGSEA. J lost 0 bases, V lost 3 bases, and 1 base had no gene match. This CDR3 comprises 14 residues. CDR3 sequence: CSVDGGANTGELFF. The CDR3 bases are TGCAGCGTTGATGGGGGGGCGAACACCGGGGAGCTGTTTTTT.

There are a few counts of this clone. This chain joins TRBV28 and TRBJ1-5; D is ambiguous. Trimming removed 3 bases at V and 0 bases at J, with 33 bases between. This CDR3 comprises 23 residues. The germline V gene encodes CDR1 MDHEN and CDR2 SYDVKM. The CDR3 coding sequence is TGTGCCAGCAGTTTCTCTCTTGACCTTGGTGTATTTCGGCAGGCCCATAGCAATCAGCCCCAGCATTTT. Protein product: CASSFSLDLGVFRQAHSNQPQHF.

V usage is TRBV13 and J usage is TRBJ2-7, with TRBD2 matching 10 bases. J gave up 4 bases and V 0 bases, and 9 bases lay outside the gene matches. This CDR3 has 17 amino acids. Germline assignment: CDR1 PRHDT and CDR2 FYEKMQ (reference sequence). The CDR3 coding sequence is TGTGCCAGCAGCTTAGGTTCTAGCGGGAGCTCCCCTTACGAGCAGTACTTC. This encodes CASSLGSSGSSPYEQYF.

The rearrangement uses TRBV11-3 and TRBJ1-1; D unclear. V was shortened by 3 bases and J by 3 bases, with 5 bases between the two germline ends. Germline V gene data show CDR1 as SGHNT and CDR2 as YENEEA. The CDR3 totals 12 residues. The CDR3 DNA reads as TGTGCCAGCAGCTTCCCGGACACTGAAGCTTTCTTT. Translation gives CASSFPDTEAFF.

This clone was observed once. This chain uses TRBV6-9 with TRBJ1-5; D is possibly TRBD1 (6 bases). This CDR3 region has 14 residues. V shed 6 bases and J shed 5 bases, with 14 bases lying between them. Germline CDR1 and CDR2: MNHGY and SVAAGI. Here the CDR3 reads CASRPTGRHQPQHF. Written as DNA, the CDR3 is TGTGCCAGCAGGCCGACAGGACGCCATCAGCCCCAGCATTTT.

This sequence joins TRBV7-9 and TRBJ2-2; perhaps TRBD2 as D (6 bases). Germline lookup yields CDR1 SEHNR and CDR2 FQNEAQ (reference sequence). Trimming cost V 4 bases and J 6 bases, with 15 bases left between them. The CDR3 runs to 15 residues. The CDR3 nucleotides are TGTGCCAGCAGCTCCAGGGTTTGGAGGGCCGGGGAGCTGTTTTTT. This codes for CASSSRVWRAGELFF.

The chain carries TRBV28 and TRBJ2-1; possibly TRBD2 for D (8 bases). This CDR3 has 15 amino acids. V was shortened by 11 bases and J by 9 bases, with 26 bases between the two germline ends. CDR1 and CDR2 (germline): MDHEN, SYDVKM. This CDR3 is CACPPDRSGRGEQFF. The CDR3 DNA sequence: TGTGCCTGCCCCCCGGACAGGTCCGGGAGGGGTGAGCAGTTCTTC.

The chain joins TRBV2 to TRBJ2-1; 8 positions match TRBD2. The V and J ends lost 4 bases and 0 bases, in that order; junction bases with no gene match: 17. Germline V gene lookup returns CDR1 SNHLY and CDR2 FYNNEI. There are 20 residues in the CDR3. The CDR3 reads CASSVPGLGATLYSYNEQFF. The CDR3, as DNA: TGTGCCAGCAGTGTACCGGGACTAGGGGCTACCCTGTACTCCTACAATGAGCAGTTCTTC.

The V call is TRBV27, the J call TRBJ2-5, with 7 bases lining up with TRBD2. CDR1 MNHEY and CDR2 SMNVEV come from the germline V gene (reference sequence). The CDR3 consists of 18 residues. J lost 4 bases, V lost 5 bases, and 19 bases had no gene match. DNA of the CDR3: TGTGCCAGCAGTCCCGGGAGGATAATGGGGGTTGGTACAGAGACCCAGTACTTC. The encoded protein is CASSPGRIMGVGTETQYF.

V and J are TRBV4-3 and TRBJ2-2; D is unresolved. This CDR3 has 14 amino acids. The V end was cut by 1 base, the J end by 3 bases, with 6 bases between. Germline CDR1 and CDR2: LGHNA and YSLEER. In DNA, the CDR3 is TGCGCCAGCAGCCAAGGCCAGTACACCGGGGAGCTGTTTTTT. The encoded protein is CASSQGQYTGELFF.

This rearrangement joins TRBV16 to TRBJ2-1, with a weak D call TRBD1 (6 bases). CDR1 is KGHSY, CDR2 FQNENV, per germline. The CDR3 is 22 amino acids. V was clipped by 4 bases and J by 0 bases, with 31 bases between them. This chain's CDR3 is CASSPSNRPPQTGRSSYNEQFF. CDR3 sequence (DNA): TGTGCCAGCAGCCCCTCCAATAGGCCCCCGCAGACAGGTAGAAGCTCCTACAATGAGCAGTTCTTC.

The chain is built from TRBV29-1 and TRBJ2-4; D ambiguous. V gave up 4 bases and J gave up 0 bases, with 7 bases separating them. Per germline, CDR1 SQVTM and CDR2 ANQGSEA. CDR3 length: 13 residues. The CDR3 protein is CSVGNGAKNIQYF. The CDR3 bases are TGCAGCGTTGGCAACGGAGCCAAAAACATTCAGTACTTC.